This T cell receptor beta chain derives from a study of blood T cell repertoires in COVID-19. Study overall: The United States, Italy and Spain supplied acute and convalescent COVID-19 samples.

This CDR3 spans 14 amino acids. Trimming cost V 1 base and J 3 bases, with 10 bases left between them. Germline CDR1 is SGHRS and CDR2 is YFSETQ. TCRdb's table, derived via immunoSEQ multiplex PCR, lists solely in-frame clones and lacks some. Here the sample spans roughly 250,000 clones, 80% to 85% being singletons. The sequenced sample consisted of peripheral blood. This sequence joins TRBV5-1 and TRBJ1-2, with D possibly being TRBD1 (5 bases). This TCR derives from a person aged 70 to 85 with COVID-19, enrolled during active disease. In DNA, the CDR3 is TGCGCCAGCAGCTTGTCCTGGGGCGACTATGGCTACACCTTC. Protein: CASSLSWGDYGYTF.